This TCR beta chain was obtained from a study of blood T cell repertoires in COVID-19. Study context: The United States, Italy and Spain supplied acute and convalescent COVID-19 samples. The analysed material was cDNA or gDNA that came from T cells, B-cell-depleted T cells, or PBMCs.

In the original workflow: Amplification of reference gene primers was used by the study to estimate nucleated cell counts. Profiling relied on immunoSEQ multiplex PCR, and the TCRdb table lists in-frame clones only, not all of them. That table furnishes V, J and clone size, whereas the DNA furnished D and trimming. Here the sample spans some 60,000 clones, 70% to 90% being singletons. This CDR3 contains 16 residues. Trimming took off 5 bases at V and 2 bases at J, with 17 bases between the two ends. The germline gives CDR1 SGHAT, CDR2 FQNNGV. This chain joins TRBV11-2 and TRBJ2-3, with D perhaps TRBD2 (5 bases). Sequenced input: peripheral blood. This clonotype was obtained from a man aged 55 to 70 with acute or convalescent COVID-19. CDR3 region: CASSLRRSGPTDTQYF. The CDR3 DNA reads as TGTGCCAGCAGCCTAAGGCGGAGCGGCCCCACAGATACGCAGTATTTT.